This entry is about one T cell receptor (beta chain). Its antigen target is currently unknown. No base-level quality is on record; no much larger clone is a single base apart. Ophthalmopathy patients had moderately to severely active disease, with a Clinical Activity Score of 3 or more, a NOSPECS grade of 4 or more, and a disease duration of less than 3 months. Any patient with an uncontrolled infection, another autoimmune disease, pregnancy or lactation was excluded. Clinical symptoms, serum thyroxine and TRAb, thyroid ultrasound, and orbital computed tomography formed the basis for the diagnoses. PBMCs were separated from 8 to 10 ml of fresh peripheral blood using Ficoll-Paque density gradient centrifugation. Total RNA was extracted using Trizol reagent, and RNA quality was assessed on an Agilent 2100 Bioanalyzer. The TCR beta CDR3 regions were amplified from the RNA transcripts. The first round of RT-PCR for the TCR CDR3 was performed with the HTBI primer set and the Qiagen OneStep RT-PCR kit. Libraries were constructed in a second round of multiplex PCR, after which size selection and purification were carried out. Paired-end sequencing of the libraries was performed with 100 bp reads on an Illumina HiSeq2000. Per the original workflow: SOAPnuke was used to process the raw data, removing reads that contained adapters or uncalled bases, had a mean Phred below 15, or lacked an exact match to the constant primer or identifier. COPE v1.2.5 was used to merge high-quality paired reads, and clonotypes were defined as unique nucleotide sequences. Clonotypes were aligned to IMGT TRBV, TRBD and TRBJ reference segments using MiTCR v1.1. Analysis was restricted to V-J combinations with a frequency above 0.0001, which covered 98% to 99.2% of repertoires. A TCS score was defined as the ratio between F50 (clonal expansion) and ExV (chaos), using BLOSUM62-based TCRdist between CDR3 peptides within each V-J. Welch's t-statistics and random forest reduced roughly 530 V-J features to fewer than 15, which were used in a naive Bayes classifier (R e1071). TCRdb reran the public reads through fastp at Q25 and MiXCR, keeping productive beta chains. Rows with a matching CDR3 protein are joined into one entry that keeps the most common DNA and genes. The V and J calls and clone size are TCRdb's, not the authors'. This sample gives 450,000 to 650,000 distinct CDR3 sequences in total; 14% of them show up just once. Roughly 7.1% of the sample belongs to the ten largest clones.

The data belong to a study of T cells in Graves' hyperthyroidism and ophthalmopathy (dated by TCRdb to the late 2010s). About the investigation overall: Peripheral blood was collected at initial diagnosis, before any treatment. An independent validation cohort of under 20 hyperthyroidism patients and about 15 patients who later progressed to ophthalmopathy tested prospective prediction of ophthalmopathy. After sampling, hyperthyroidism patients received methimazole starting at 30 mg daily, and ophthalmopathy patients received high-dose intravenous methylprednisolone. The roughly 90 discovery patients were divided at random into training and test sets in a 7:3 ratio. The paper describes TCR Vbeta CDR3 sequencing of 135 peripheral blood samples, made up of about 41 ophthalmopathy patients, some 80 hyperthyroidism patients and approximately 17 progressor patients. Thyroid tissue and blood T-cell repertoires from roughly six Graves' hyperthyroidism patients were also compared in the study. To identify distinguishing TCR V-J signatures, a discovery cohort of around 100 patients was used, comprising some 43 with Graves' ophthalmopathy and 55 to 65 with stable Graves' hyperthyroidism.

Results the study describes overall, beyond this receptor: No statistical method was used to set the sample size in advance, and investigators knew the group allocation. A 13 V-J signature model separated ophthalmopathy from stable hyperthyroidism, with just over 85% sensitivity and roughly 84% specificity in cross-validation and 80%/75% in testing. In validation, the model predicted progression to ophthalmopathy a median of approximately 6.3 months before onset, with over 60% sensitivity and about 72% specificity. Most expanded thyroid clonotypes (frequency above 0.001) were also detected in blood, a finding suggesting that blood repertoires may reflect thyroid immune responses.

Specimen: blood. This clonotype was obtained from a woman younger than 30 with Graves' ophthalmopathy.

The nucleotide sequence is TGTGCCAGCAGCCCGCTAGGCCTTCGGGAGCAGTACTTC. This translates into CASSPLGLREQYF. This sequence uses TRBV11-3 and TRBJ2-7, with no D gene named confidently. The CDR3, from cysteine to phenylalanine, totals 13 residues. Of all the DNA, just the CDR3 is kept, 39 bases in frame from base 1. The germline V gene gives CDR1 as SGHNT and CDR2 as YENEEA. The junction carries 15 bases between V and J, which are trimmed by 5 bases and 7 bases respectively.